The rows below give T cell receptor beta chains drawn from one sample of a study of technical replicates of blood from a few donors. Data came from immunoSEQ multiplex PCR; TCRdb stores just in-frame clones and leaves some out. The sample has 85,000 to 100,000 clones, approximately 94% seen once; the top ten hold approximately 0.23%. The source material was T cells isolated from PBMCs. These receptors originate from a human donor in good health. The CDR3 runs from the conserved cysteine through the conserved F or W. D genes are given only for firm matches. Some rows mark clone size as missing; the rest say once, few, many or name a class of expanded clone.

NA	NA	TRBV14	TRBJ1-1	CASSQTRDSIRHTEAFF	TGTGCCAGCAGCCAGACTCGGGACTCTATTCGGCATACTGAAGCTTTCTTT
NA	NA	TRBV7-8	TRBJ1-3	CASSPRDSLSGNTIYF	TGTGCCAGCAGCCCTCGGGACTCTCTTTCTGGAAACACCATATATTTT
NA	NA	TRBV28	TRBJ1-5	CASSLIQGSQPQHF	TGTGCCAGCAGTTTAATCCAGGGTAGCCAGCCCCAGCATTTT
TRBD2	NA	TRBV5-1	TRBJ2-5	CASSELAGGQETQYF	TGCGCCAGCAGCGAATTAGCGGGAGGGCAAGAGACCCAGTACTTC
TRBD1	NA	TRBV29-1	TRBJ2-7	CSVILRDRSYEQYF	TGCAGCGTTATCCTGCGGGACAGGTCCTACGAGCAGTACTTC
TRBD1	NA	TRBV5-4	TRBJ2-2	CASSLTGVAGELFF	TGTGCCAGCAGCTTGACAGGGGTCGCCGGGGAGCTGTTTTTT
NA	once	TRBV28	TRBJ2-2	CASSFFLVGVDTGELFF	TGTGCCAGCAGTTTCTTTTTAGTGGGAGTGGACACCGGGGAGCTGTTTTTT
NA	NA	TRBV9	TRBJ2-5	CASSQDTGEQETQYF	TGTGCCAGCAGCCAGGATACGGGGGAACAAGAGACCCAGTACTTC
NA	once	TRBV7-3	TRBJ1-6	CASSLGRGESPLHF	TGTGCCAGCAGCTTGGGCAGGGGTGAATCACCCCTCCACTTT
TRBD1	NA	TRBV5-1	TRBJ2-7	CASRSPPGTDSYEQYF	TGCGCCAGCCGCAGCCCCCCCGGGACAGACTCCTACGAGCAGTACTTC
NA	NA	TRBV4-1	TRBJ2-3	CASSQARRNLDTQYF	TGCGCCAGCAGCCAAGCAAGGAGGAATTTAGATACGCAGTATTTT
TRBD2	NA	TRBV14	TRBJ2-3	CASSQTPPGLAGGRTDTQYF	TGTGCCAGCAGCCAAACCCCCCCGGGACTAGCGGGAGGCCGCACAGATACGCAGTATTTT
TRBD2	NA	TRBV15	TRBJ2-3	CATSRAGGFTDTQYF	TGTGCCACCAGCAGGGCGGGGGGGTTCACAGATACGCAGTATTTT
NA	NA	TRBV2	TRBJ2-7	CASRTGSVGEQYF	TGTGCCAGCAGAACAGGGTCTGTAGGCGAGCAGTACTTC
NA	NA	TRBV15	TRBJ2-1	CATSDERPPGNEQFF	TGTGCCACCAGCGATGAGCGCCCCCCCGGCAATGAGCAGTTCTTC
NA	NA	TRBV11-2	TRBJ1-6	CASRSYRGRVDSPLHF	TGTGCCAGCAGGAGCTATAGGGGCAGGGTAGATTCACCCCTCCACTTT
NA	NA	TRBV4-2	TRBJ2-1	CASSPNYVTAGNEQFF	TGTGCCAGCAGCCCAAACTACGTGACAGCAGGAAATGAGCAGTTCTTC
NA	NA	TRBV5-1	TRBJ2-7	CASMRSEAEDEQYF	TGCGCCAGCATGAGGTCTGAGGCGGAAGACGAGCAGTACTTC
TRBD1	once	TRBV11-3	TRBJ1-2	CASSFGTGGAGDF	TGTGCCAGCAGCTTTGGGACAGGGGGCGCGGGCGATTTC
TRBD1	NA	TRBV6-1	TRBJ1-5	CASSVQGASQPQHF	TGTGCCAGCAGTGTACAGGGGGCCAGCCAGCCCCAGCATTTT
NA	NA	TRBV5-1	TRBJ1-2	CASSRGADNYGYTF	TGCGCCAGCAGTCGTGGTGCGGATAACTATGGCTACACCTTC
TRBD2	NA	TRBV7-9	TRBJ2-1	CASSPYPSGGFSNEQFF	TGTGCCAGCAGCCCCTACCCTAGCGGGGGGTTTTCTAATGAGCAGTTCTTC
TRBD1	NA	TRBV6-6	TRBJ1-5	CASSDRAWQPQHF	TGTGCCAGCAGTGACAGGGCTTGGCAGCCCCAGCATTTT
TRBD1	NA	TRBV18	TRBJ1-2	CASSPGQINYGYTF	TGTGCCAGCTCACCGGGACAGATTAACTATGGCTACACCTTC
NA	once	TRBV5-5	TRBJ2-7	CASSLGREVGAYEQYF	TGTGCCAGCAGCTTAGGCAGGGAAGTAGGTGCCTACGAGCAGTACTTC
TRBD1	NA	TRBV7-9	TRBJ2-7	CASSFGTGYEQYF	TGTGCCAGCAGCTTTGGGACAGGCTACGAGCAGTACTTC
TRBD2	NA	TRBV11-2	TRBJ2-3	CASSLDLPRGGASGDTQYF	TGTGCCAGCAGCTTAGATCTTCCCCGCGGGGGGGCCTCAGGGGATACGCAGTATTTT
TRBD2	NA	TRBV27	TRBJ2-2	CASSLGLAVGELFF	TGTGCCAGCAGTCTCGGACTAGCGGTCGGGGAGCTGTTTTTT
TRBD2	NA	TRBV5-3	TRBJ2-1	CARSSILADKRNEQFF	TGTGCCAGAAGTTCTATTCTAGCGGATAAAAGGAATGAGCAGTTCTTC
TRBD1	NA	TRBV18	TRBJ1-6	CASSQGQNSPLHF	TGTGCCAGCTCACAGGGACAGAATTCACCCCTCCACTTT
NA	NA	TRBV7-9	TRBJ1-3	CASSLAAGPGNTIYF	TGTGCCAGCAGCTTAGCTGCGGGGCCTGGAAACACCATATATTTT
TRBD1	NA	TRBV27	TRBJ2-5	CASSLSTPTGSQETQYF	TGTGCCAGCAGTTTATCTACTCCGACAGGGTCCCAAGAGACCCAGTACTTC
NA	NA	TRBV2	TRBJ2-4	CASSEAGGGWNIQYF	TGTGCCAGCAGTGAAGCGGGTGGGGGGTGGAACATTCAGTACTTC
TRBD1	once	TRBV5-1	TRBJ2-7	CASSFDRGPYEQYF	TGCGCCAGCAGCTTTGACAGGGGACCCTACGAGCAGTACTTC
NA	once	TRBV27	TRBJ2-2	CASSAWAANTGELFF	TGTGCCAGCAGTGCCTGGGCAGCGAACACCGGGGAGCTGTTTTTT
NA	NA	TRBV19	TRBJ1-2	CASSYGQIYGYTF	TGTGCCAGTAGCTACGGACAGATCTATGGCTACACCTTC
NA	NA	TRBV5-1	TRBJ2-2	CASSSTPWANTGELFF	TGCGCCAGCAGCTCGACACCTTGGGCGAACACCGGGGAGCTGTTTTTT
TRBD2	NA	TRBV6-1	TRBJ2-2	CASSELAGDTGELFF	TGTGCCAGCAGTGAACTAGCGGGAGACACCGGGGAGCTGTTTTTT
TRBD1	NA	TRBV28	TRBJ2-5	CASSYGQGVQETQYF	TGTGCCAGCAGTTACGGACAGGGGGTTCAAGAGACCCAGTACTTC
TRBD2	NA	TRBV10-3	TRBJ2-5	CAISEGLAGDHETQYF	TGTGCCATCAGTGAAGGACTAGCGGGAGATCATGAGACCCAGTACTTC
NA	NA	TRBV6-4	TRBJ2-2	CASSRTVNTGELFF	TGTGCCAGCTCCCGGACAGTCAACACCGGGGAGCTGTTTTTT
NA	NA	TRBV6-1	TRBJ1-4	CASSAQTVRDEKLFF	TGTGCCAGCAGTGCACAGACAGTCCGGGATGAAAAACTGTTTTTT
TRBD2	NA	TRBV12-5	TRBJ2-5	CASGNSGGAETQYF	TGTGCTAGTGGCAATAGCGGGGGGGCGGAGACCCAGTACTTC
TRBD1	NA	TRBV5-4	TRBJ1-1	CASSKQYNLRDRGYTEAFF	TGTGCCAGCAGCAAGCAATACAACCTTCGGGACAGGGGATACACTGAAGCTTTCTTT
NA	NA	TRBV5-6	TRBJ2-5	CASNPPGHARMETQYF	TGTGCCAGCAACCCCCCGGGACATGCTCGGATGGAGACCCAGTACTTC
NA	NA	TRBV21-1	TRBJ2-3	CASSKVQLKSKGIYTDTQYF	TGTGCCAGCAGCAAAGTCCAGCTTAAGAGCAAGGGGATCTACACAGATACGCAGTATTTT
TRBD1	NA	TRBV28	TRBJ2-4	CASSLGGTGGDIQYF	TGTGCCAGCAGTTTGGGCGGGACAGGAGGTGACATTCAGTACTTC
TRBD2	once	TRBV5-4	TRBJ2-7	CASSLDKGLAGGFAYEQYF	TGTGCCAGCAGCTTGGATAAGGGGCTAGCGGGAGGTTTTGCCTACGAGCAGTACTTC
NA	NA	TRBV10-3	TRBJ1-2	CAISGGTYGYTF	TGTGCCATCAGTGGAGGAACCTATGGCTACACCTTC
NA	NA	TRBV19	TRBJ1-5	CATSLPNQPQHF	TGTGCCACCTCACTTCCCAATCAGCCCCAGCATTTT
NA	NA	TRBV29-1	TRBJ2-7	CSVRSTYEQYF	TGCAGCGTTCGATCGACATACGAGCAGTACTTC
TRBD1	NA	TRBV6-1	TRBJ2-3	CASSRQGTTDTQYF	TGTGCCAGCAGTCGACAGGGAACTACAGATACGCAGTATTTT
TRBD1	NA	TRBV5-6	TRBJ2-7	CASSQNTGAEQYF	TGTGCCAGCAGCCAAAATACAGGGGCCGAGCAGTACTTC
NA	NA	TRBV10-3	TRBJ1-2	CAIRALTGGYTF	TGTGCCATCAGGGCACTCACCGGGGGCTACACCTTC
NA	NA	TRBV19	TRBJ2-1	CASSAPSVYNEQFF	TGTGCCAGTAGTGCTCCTAGCGTCTACAATGAGCAGTTCTTC